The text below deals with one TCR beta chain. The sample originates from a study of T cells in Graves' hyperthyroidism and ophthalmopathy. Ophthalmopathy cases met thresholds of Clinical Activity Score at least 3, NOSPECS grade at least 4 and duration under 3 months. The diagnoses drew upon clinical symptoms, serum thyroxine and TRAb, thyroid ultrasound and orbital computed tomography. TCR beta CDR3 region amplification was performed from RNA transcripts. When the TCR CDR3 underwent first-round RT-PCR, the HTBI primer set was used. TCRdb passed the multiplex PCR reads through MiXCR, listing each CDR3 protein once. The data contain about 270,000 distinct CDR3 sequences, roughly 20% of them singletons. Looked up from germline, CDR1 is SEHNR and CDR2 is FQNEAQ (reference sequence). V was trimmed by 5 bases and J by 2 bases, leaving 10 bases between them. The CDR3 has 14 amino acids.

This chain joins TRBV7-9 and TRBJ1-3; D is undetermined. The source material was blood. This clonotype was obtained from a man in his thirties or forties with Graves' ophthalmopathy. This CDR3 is CASSPGPAGNTIYF. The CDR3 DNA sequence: TGTGCCAGCAGCCCCGGGCCGGCTGGAAACACCATATATTTT.